The 7 T cell receptor beta chains below come from one sample, sequenced in a study of CD8 T cells in ankylosing spondylitis. Via MiXCR, TCRdb re-called the 5' RACE reads, giving one row per CDR3 protein. The profile shows 30,000 to 35,000 distinct CDR3 sequences, roughly 33% of them singletons. Input material: synovial fluid, either unsorted or a sorted T cell fraction (not recorded which). The receptors here all came from a male donor with ankylosing spondylitis.

This clonotype occurred a few times. The J gene is TRBJ2-2, the V gene TRBV3-1; tentatively, D is TRBD1 (5 bases). The CDR3 runs to 17 residues. CDR1 is LGHDT and CDR2 is YNNKEL in the germline V gene (reference sequence). The V end lost 2 bases, the J end lost 5 bases, and 18 bases lay between the germline ends. CDR3 loop: CASSQRPPQGGTGELFF. For the CDR3, the DNA is TGTGCCAGCAGCCAACGCCCCCCGCAGGGTGGGACCGGGGAGCTGTTTTTT.

This clonotype was picked up many times. The genes are TRBV5-6 and TRBJ2-7; 8 nucleotides match TRBD2. The V gene's germline CDR1 is SGHDT and CDR2 YYEEEE. The ends lost 3 bases at V and 5 bases at J; junction bases unmatched: 10. This CDR3 is built from 15 residues. CDR3 sequence reads: CASSSFAGGPHEQYV. In DNA, the CDR3 is TGTGCCAGCAGCTCTTTTGCGGGAGGACCCCACGAGCAGTACGTC.

This clonotype has only a few counts. This chain connects TRBV14 to TRBJ2-5; maybe TRBD2 (6 bases). The CDR3 contains 15 residues. CDR1 SGHDN and CDR2 FVKESK come from the germline V gene. V lost 0 bases and J lost 1, with 9 bases in between. CDR3 nucleotide sequence: TGTGCCAGCAGCCAAGAAGAGGAGGGCCAAGAGACCCAGTACTTC. This translates into CASSQEEEGQETQYF. The full variable domain, completed using reference TRBV14 and TRBJ2-5, is EAGVTQFPSHSVIEKGQTVTLRCDPISGHDNLYWYRRVMGKEIKFLLHFVKESKQDESGMPNNRFLAERTGGTYSTLKVQPAELEDSGVYFCASSQEEEGQETQYFGPGTRLLVL.

This sequence joins TRBV6-1 and TRBJ2-2; D uncertain. This CDR3 is 18 amino acids long. CDR1 MNHNS and CDR2 SASEGT come from the germline V gene. V shed 3 bases and J shed 2 bases, with 19 bases lying between them. Here the CDR3 reads CASSDNAWPGANTGELFF. Written as DNA, the CDR3 is TGTGCCAGCAGTGATAATGCATGGCCAGGCGCCAACACCGGGGAGCTGTTTTTT.

This clonotype appeared a single time. Just one base apart from a much larger clone, this may be a read error. The chain joins TRBV7-9 to TRBJ2-7; D is unclear. V lost 5 bases and J 4 bases, leaving 15 bases between the germline ends. The length of the CDR3 is 14 residues. The germline V gene encodes CDR1 SEHNR and CDR2 FQNEAQ (reference sequence). The CDR3 here is CASSPPRLFYEQYF. The DNA for the CDR3 is TGTGCCAGCAGCCCACCACGGCTTTTTTACGAGCAGTACTTC. Variable domain in full (rest from reference TRBV7-9 and TRBJ2-7): DTGVSQNPRHKITKRGQNVTFRCDPISEHNRLYWYRQTLGQGPEFLTYFQNEAQLEKSRLLSDRFSAERPKGSFSTLEIQRTEQGDSAMYLCASSPPRLFYEQYFGPGTRLTVT.

J is TRBJ2-2 and V is TRBV4-2; 7 bases fit TRBD2. V lost 4 bases and J lost 6; bases outside the gene matches: 14. The CDR3 extends over 17 amino acids. Germline CDR1 is LGHNA and CDR2 is YNFKEQ. This CDR3 is CASSPPASGGPAGELFF. The CDR3 DNA follows: TGTGCCAGCAGCCCCCCCGCCTCGGGAGGACCGGCCGGGGAGCTGTTTTTT.

This chain links TRBV12-3 or TRBV12-4 with TRBJ2-7, with TRBD2 matching over 7 bases. The CDR3 consists of 14 residues. The ends lost 3 bases at V and 0 bases at J; junction bases unmatched: 2. CDR3 in amino acids: CASSLGGSSYEQYF. The CDR3 DNA reads as TGTGCCAGCAGTTTGGGCGGGAGCTCCTACGAGCAGTACTTC.